This T cell receptor (beta chain) was documented in a study of early T cells in non-severe SARS-CoV-2 infection. Study as a whole: Sequenced bulk RNA came from whole blood that was unsorted, and chains were unpaired.

In germline, CDR1 is SEHNR, CDR2 FQNEAQ (reference sequence). CDR3 size: 12 residues. Trimming removed 6 bases from V and 7 bases from J, with 10 bases in between. Attached unique molecular identifiers marked individual cDNA molecules. Via MiXCR, TCRdb re-called the 5' RACE reads, giving one row per CDR3 protein. The data contain 98,000 or so distinct CDR3 sequences, 9.5% to 15% of them singletons. This clonotype occurred a few times. The antigen remains unidentified. Study results and caveats: Matching against VDJdb likely underestimated virus-specific expansions, favoring anti-spike CD8.

The TCR originated in an adult who was a healthcare worker with PCR-confirmed SARS-CoV-2 infection or an uninfected control (not recorded which). The sample consisted of whole blood, taken at baseline. This sequence joins TRBV7-9 and TRBJ2-1, with D unresolved. CDR3: CASRAWDNEQFF. The CDR3 nucleotides are TGTGCCAGCAGAGCCTGGGATAATGAGCAGTTCTTC. Full variable domain (outside the CDR3, taken from reference TRBV7-9 and TRBJ2-1): DTGVSQNPRHKITKRGQNVTFRCDPISEHNRLYWYRQTLGQGPEFLTYFQNEAQLEKSRLLSDRFSAERPKGSFSTLEIQRTEQGDSAMYLCASRAWDNEQFFGPGTRLTVL.